This TCR beta chain was found in a study of early T cells in non-severe SARS-CoV-2 infection. The TCR library protocol was used to attach unique molecular identifiers. These identifiers were attached to individual cDNA molecules. Via MiXCR, TCRdb re-called the 5' RACE reads, giving one row per CDR3 protein. The sample includes about 52,000 distinct CDR3 sequences, approximately 10% of them seen just once. The source material was whole blood. This receptor was obtained from an adult who was a healthcare worker with PCR-confirmed SARS-CoV-2 infection or an uninfected control (not recorded which).

CDR3 bases: TGTGCCAGCCGGAGGGACACTGAAGCTTTCTTT. Translated, it gives CASRRDTEAFF. The chain has TRBV6-6 and TRBJ1-1; D call uncertain. V shed 8 bases and J shed 3 bases, with 7 bases lying between them. Germline V lookup: CDR1 MNHNY, CDR2 SVGAGI (reference sequence). This CDR3 has 11 residues.